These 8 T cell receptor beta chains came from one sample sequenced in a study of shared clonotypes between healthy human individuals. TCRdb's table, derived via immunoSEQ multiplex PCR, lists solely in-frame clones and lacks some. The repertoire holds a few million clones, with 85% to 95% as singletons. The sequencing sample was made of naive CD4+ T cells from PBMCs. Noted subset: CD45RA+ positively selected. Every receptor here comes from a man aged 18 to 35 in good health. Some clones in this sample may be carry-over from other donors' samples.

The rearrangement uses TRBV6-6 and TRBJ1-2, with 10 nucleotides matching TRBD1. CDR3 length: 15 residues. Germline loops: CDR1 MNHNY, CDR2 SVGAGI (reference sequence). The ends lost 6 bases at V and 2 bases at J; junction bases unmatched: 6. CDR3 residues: CASRSAGQGNYGYTF. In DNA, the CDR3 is TGTGCCAGCAGATCGGCGGGACAGGGGAACTATGGCTACACCTTC.

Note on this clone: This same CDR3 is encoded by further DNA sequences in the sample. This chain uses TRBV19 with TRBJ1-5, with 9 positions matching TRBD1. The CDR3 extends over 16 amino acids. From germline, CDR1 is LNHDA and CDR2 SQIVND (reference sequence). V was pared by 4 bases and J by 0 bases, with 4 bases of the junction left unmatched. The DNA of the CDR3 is TGTGCCAGTAGTACCCGGACAGGGGATAGCAATCAGCCCCAGCATTTT. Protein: CASSTRTGDSNQPQHF.

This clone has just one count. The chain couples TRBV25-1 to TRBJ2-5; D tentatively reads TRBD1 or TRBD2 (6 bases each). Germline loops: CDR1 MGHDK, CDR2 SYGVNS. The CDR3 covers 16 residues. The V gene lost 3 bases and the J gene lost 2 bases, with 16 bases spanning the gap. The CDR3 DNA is TGTGCCAGCAGTGATGGGGTAGGGGGAGGACAAGAGACCCAGTACTTC. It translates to CASSDGVGGGQETQYF.

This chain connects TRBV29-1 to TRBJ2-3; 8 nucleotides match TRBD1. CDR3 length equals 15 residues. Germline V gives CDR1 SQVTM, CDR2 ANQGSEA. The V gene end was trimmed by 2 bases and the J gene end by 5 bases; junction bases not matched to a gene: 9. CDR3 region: CSVEPRTGNRDTQYF. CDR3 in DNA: TGCAGCGTTGAACCTAGGACAGGGAATAGAGATACGCAGTATTTT.

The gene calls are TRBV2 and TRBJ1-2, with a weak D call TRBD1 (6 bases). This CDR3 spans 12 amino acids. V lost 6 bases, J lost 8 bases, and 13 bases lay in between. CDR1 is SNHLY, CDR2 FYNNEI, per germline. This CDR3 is CASRAQQGGYTF. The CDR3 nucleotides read TGTGCCAGCAGGGCACAACAGGGAGGCTACACCTTC.

CDR3 in amino acids: CASSRQGGVQPQHF. The CDR3 DNA sequence: TGTGCCAGCAGCCGACAGGGCGGTGTACAGCCCCAGCATTTT. The V call is TRBV5-5, the J call TRBJ1-5; TRBD1 aligns across 7 bases. The germline V gene encodes CDR1 SGHKS and CDR2 YYEKEE (reference sequence). The trim removed 4 bases at V and 7 bases at J, leaving 8 bases unmatched. The CDR3 spans 14 residues.

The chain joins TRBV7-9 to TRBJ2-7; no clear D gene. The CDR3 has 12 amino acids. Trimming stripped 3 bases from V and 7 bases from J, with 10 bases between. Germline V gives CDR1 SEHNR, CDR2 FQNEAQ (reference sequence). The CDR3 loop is CASSLLTWEQYF. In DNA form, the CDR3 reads TGTGCCAGCAGCTTGCTCACGTGGGAGCAGTACTTC.

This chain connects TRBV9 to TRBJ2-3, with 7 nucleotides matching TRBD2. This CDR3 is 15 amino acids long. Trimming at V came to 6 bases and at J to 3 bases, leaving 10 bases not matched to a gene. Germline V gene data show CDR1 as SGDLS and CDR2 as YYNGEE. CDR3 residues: CASTDGGWNTDTQYF. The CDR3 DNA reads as TGTGCCAGCACCGACGGGGGGTGGAATACAGATACGCAGTATTTT.